The TCR beta chain under discussion was sequenced for a study of blood T cell repertoires in COVID-19. There are 13 residues in the CDR3. Per germline, CDR1 MNHEY and CDR2 SMNVEV (reference sequence). V was clipped by 5 bases and J by 3 bases, with 8 bases between them. Methods used by the authors: Reference gene primers were amplified, and this amplification served to estimate nucleated cell counts. Profiling relied on immunoSEQ multiplex PCR, and the TCRdb table lists in-frame clones only, not all of them. The V and J calls and clone size come from that table; D and trimming were worked out from the DNA. The data show tens of thousands of clones, more than 60% seen once.

Sequenced: peripheral blood. The sequence came from a woman of 80 years or more with active or convalescent COVID-19. The V call is TRBV27, the J call TRBJ1-5, with no clear D. CDR3 nucleotide sequence: TGTGCCAGCAGTAAGCGGGACAATCAGCCCCAGCATTTT. Its protein product is CASSKRDNQPQHF.